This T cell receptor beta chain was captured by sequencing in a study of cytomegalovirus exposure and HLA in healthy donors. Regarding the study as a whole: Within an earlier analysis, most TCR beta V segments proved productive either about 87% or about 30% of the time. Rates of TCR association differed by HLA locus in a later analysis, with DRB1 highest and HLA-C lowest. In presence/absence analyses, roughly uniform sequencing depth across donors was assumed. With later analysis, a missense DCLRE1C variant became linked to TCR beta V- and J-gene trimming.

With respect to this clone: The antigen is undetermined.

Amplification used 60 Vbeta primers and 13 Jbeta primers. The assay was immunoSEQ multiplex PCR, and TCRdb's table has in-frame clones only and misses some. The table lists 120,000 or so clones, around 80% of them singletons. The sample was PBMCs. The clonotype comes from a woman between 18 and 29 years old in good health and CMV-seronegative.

The CDR3 spells CASTLGTGAIYEQYF. The DNA for the CDR3 is TGTGCCAGCACTCTTGGGACAGGTGCCATCTACGAGCAGTACTTC. The chain employs TRBV6-5 and TRBJ2-7; 8 nucleotides line up with TRBD1. CDR3 size: 15 residues. With 7 bases clipped from V and 3 bases from J, the junction kept 11 bases outside the gene matches. Germline V gene data show CDR1 as MNHEY and CDR2 as SVGAGI.